Below, one T cell receptor (beta chain) is given with its context. Its antigen is still unknown. This entry is derived from a study of shared clonotypes between healthy human individuals. Only CD45RO-negative cells positively selected for CCR7 counted as naive CD8 cells, so terminally differentiated effector memory CD45RA+ cells were excluded. The study enrolled healthy HIV-negative adults without recent acute infections or vaccinations as donors. Germline CDR1 reads SGDLS; CDR2 reads YYNGEE. The CDR3 has 15 residues. V lost 3 bases, J lost 7 bases, and 8 bases stayed unmatched. General study points: Estimated richness values were generally larger in naive subsets than in memory subsets.

Repertoires were generated with immunoSEQ multiplex PCR, while TCRdb's copy carries only in-frame clones and drops some. The sample holds 2 million to 2.5 million clones, approximately 95% seen once. The chain recombines TRBV9 with TRBJ1-4, with 8 bases identical to TRBD1. Sequencing used naive CD8+ T cells sorted from blood. The TCR originated in a man aged 18 to 29 in good health. CDR3 DNA: TGTGCCAGCAGCGCTTCCGGGACAGGTCGTGAAAAACTGTTTTTT. Encoded protein: CASSASGTGREKLFF.